This record looks at one TCR beta chain sequence and its context. After removal of 4 bases from V and 9 bases from J, the junction contained 6 bases not matched to a gene. CDR1 and CDR2 from the germline V gene are LGHNA and YNFKEQ. This CDR3 comprises 15 residues. Data came from immunoSEQ multiplex PCR; TCRdb stores just in-frame clones and leaves some out. The table has 75,000 to 100,000 clones, roughly 89% seen once. The data were taken from a study of T cell changes during pregnancy in multiple sclerosis. The receptor's source is a female donor in good health, enrolled as a control in a pregnancy study. The specimen comprised peripheral blood, sampled after pregnancy. V gene TRBV4-2 combines with J gene TRBJ1-6, with 10 bases identical to TRBD1. The CDR3 nucleotides read TGTGCCAGCAGCCGCGAGGGGACAGGGGTTTCACCCCTCCACTTT. Amino acids: CASSREGTGVSPLHF.